This TCR beta chain emerged from a study of T cell repertoires in cytomegalovirus infection. Study as a whole: TCR beta signatures that were public indicated CMV infection and matching HLA type. Broader study findings: People with CMV and the relevant HLA were identified by cumulative public TCR beta family frequency. Dominant in the ex vivo response were TCR beta clonotypes restricted by HLA-C and specific for CMV.

One entry per CDR3 protein, called by TCRdb with MiXCR from the reads. Of 300,000 to 450,000 distinct CDR3 sequences listed, 15% to 20% are singletons. Looked up from germline, CDR1 is MNHEY and CDR2 is SMNVEV (reference sequence). The CDR3 consists of 16 residues. Germline trimming cut 5 bases from V and 2 bases from J; bases unmatched to any gene: 11. Notes on this clonotype: Its antigen is undetermined.

The chain employs TRBV27 and TRBJ2-7, with 8 bases that match TRBD2. The receptor was isolated from a human donor in good health (CMV status not recorded). Some clones in this sample may be carry-over from other donors' samples. The sample comprised PBMCs. CDR3 in amino acids: CASSPTLSGNTYEQYF. The CDR3 DNA is TGTGCCAGCAGTCCGACCCTTAGCGGGAACACCTACGAGCAGTACTTC.